This T cell receptor (beta chain) was recovered during a study of blood T cell repertoires in COVID-19. At the level of the study: COVID-19 samples collected from the United States, Italy and Spain covered acute and convalescent phases.

Across 24 US areas, participants ranged in age from 18 to 89 years. For recovered donors of Cohort 3, there were two negative PCRs, clearance, or symptom resolution. Trimming removed 6 bases from V and 7 bases from J, with 7 bases in between. The CDR3 loop spans 12 amino acids. CDR1 and CDR2 from the germline V gene are MNHEY and SMNVEV (reference sequence). TCRdb keeps only in-frame clones here, not all; method: immunoSEQ multiplex PCR. The sample contains 450,000 to 500,000 clones, about 85% of which appear only once. The chain uses TRBV27 and TRBJ1-6, with D unresolved. This TCR came from a woman aged 60-75 years who had recovered from COVID-19. The source material was PBMCs or T cells enriched from blood (not recorded which). The CDR3 DNA is TGTGCCAGCAGGACGGGGAATTCACCCCTCCACTTT. Protein: CASRTGNSPLHF.